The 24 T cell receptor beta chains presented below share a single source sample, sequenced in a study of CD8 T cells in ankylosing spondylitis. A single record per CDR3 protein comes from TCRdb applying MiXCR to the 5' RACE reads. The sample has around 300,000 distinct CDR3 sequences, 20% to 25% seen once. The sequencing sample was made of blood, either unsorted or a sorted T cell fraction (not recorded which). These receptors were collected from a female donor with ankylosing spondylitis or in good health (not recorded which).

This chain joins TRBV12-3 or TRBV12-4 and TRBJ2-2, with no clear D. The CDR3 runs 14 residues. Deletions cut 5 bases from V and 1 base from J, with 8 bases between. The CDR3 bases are TGTGCCAGCAGTGTCTCACTGAACACCGGGGAGCTGTTTTTT. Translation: CASSVSLNTGELFF.

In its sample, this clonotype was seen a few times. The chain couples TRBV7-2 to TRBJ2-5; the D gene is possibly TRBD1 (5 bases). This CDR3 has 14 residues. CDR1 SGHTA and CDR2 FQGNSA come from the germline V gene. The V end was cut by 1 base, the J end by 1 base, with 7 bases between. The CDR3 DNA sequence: TGTGCCAGCAGCTTAGGGGGCATCCAAGAGACCCAGTACTTC. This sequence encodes CASSLGGIQETQYF.

The CDR3 DNA reads TGTGCCAGCAGTTGGAGGCGGCACCGGGAAAAACTGTTTTTT. This translates into CASSWRRHREKLFF. This sequence joins TRBV6-2 or TRBV6-3 and TRBJ1-4; D remains unclear. V shed 4 bases and J shed 8 bases, with 14 bases lying between them. This CDR3 region has 14 residues. Germline-derived CDR1 and CDR2 are MNHEY and SVGEGT.

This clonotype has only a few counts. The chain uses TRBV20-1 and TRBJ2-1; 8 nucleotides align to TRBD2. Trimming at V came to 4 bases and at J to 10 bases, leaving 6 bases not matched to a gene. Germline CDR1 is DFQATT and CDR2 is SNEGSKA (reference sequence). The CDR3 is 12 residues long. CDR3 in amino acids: CSANPRLAEQFF. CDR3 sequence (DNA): TGCAGTGCTAACCCGAGACTAGCGGAGCAGTTCTTC.

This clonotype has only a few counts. The CDR3: CASSQYPTRDRESYEQYF. The DNA of the CDR3 is TGCGCCAGCAGTCAATACCCCACCCGGGACAGGGAATCCTACGAGCAGTACTTC. The rearrangement links TRBV23-1 to TRBJ2-7, with 9 bases identical to TRBD1. Being an ORF, TRBV23-1 has a function that is uncertain. The CDR3 is made up of 18 amino acids. V shed 1 base and J 1 base; nucleotides not matched to a gene: 11.

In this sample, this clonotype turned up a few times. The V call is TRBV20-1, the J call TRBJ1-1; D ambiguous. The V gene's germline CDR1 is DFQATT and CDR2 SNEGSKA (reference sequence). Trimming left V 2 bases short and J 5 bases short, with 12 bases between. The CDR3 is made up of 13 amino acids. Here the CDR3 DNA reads TGCAGTGCTAGACGGAGAGGTGGGACTGAAGCTTTCTTT. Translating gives CSARRRGGTEAFF.

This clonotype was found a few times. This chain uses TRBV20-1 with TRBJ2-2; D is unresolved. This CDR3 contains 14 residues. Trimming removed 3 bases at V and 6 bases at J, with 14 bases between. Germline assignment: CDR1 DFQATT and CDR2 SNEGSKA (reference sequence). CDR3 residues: CSARKALNAGELFF. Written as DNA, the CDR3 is TGCAGTGCTAGGAAAGCTCTTAATGCCGGGGAGCTGTTTTTT.

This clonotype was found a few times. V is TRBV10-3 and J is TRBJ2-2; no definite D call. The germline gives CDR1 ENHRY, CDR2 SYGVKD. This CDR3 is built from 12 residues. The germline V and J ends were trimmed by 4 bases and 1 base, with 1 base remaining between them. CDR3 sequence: CAISGNTGELFF. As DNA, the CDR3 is TGTGCCATCAGTGGGAACACCGGGGAGCTGTTTTTT.

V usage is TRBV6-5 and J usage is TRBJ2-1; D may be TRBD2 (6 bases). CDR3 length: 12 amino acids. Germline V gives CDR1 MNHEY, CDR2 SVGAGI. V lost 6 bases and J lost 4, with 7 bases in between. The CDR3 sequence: CASRGLYNEQFF. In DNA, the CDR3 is TGTGCCAGCAGGGGACTTTACAATGAGCAGTTCTTC.

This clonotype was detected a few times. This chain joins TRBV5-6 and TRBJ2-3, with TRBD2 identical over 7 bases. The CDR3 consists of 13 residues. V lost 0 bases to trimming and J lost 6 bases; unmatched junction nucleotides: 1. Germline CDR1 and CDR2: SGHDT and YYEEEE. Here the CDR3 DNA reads TGTGCCAGCAGCTTGGCCGGGAGGGATACGCAGTATTTT. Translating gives CASSLAGRDTQYF.

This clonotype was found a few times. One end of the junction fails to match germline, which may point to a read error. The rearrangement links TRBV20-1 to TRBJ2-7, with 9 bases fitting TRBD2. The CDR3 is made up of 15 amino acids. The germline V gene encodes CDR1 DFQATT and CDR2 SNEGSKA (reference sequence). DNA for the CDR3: TGCAGTGCTAGAGGATATAGCGGGAGCTCCCACGAGCAGTACTTC. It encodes CSARGYSGSSHEQYF.

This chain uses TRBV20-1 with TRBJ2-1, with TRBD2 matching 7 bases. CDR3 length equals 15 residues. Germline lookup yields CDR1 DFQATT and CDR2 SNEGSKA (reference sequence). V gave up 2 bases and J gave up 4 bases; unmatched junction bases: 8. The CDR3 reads CSARRGGVGYNEQFF. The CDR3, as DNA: TGCAGTGCTAGACGTGGGGGGGTGGGTTACAATGAGCAGTTCTTC.

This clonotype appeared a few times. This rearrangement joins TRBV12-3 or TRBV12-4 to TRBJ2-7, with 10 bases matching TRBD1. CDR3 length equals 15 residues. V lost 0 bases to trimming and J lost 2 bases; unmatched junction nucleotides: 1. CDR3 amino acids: CASSLAGTGAYEQYF. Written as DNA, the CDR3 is TGTGCCAGCAGTTTAGCCGGGACAGGGGCCTACGAGCAGTACTTC.

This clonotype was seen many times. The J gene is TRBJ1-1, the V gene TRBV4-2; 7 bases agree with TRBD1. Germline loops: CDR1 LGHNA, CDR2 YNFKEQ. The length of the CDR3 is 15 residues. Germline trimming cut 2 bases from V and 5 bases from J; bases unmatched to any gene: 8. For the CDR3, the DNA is TGTGCCAGCAGCCAAACAGACAGGGCGTGGACTGAAGCTTTCTTT. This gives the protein CASSQTDRAWTEAFF.

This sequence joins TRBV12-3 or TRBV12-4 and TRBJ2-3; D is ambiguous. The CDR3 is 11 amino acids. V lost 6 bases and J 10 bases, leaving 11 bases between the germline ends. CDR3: CASRVKESQYF. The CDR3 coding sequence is TGTGCCAGCAGGGTAAAGGAATCGCAGTATTTT.

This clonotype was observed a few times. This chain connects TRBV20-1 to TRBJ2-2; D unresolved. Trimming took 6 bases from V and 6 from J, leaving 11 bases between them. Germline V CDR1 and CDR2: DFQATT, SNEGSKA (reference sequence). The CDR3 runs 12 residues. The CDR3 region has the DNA TGCAGTGCCCCTAGGATGGCCGGGGAGCTGTTTTTT. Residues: CSAPRMAGELFF.

CDR3 DNA: TGTGCCAGCAGCTTTAGGGCCGCCCCAAGGGCCACTAATGAAAAACTGTTTTTT. It encodes CASSFRAAPRATNEKLFF. The chain employs TRBV6-6 and TRBJ1-4; unclear D gene. In germline, CDR1 is MNHNY, CDR2 SVGAGI (reference sequence). The CDR3 runs 18 residues. Trimming pared 6 bases from V and 2 bases from J, leaving 22 bases between.

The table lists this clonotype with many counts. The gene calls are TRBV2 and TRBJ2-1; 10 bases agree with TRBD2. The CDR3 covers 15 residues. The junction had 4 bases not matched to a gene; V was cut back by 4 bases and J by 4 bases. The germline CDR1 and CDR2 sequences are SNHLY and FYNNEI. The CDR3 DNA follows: TGTGCCAGCAGTGGTACTAGCGGGGCATACAATGAGCAGTTCTTC. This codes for CASSGTSGAYNEQFF.

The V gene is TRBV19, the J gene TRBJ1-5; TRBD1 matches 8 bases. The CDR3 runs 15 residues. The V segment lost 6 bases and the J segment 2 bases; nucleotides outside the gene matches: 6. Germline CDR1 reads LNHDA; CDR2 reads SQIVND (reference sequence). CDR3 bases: TGTGCCAGTAGGACAGGGGACTCCGGCAATCAGCCCCAGCATTTT. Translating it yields CASRTGDSGNQPQHF.

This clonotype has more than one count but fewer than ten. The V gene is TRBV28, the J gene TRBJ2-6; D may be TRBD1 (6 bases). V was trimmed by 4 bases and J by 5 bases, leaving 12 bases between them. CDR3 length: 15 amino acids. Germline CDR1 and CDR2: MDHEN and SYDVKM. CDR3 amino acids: CASSWTVNRANVLTF. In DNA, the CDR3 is TGTGCCAGCAGTTGGACAGTCAACAGGGCCAACGTCCTGACTTTC.

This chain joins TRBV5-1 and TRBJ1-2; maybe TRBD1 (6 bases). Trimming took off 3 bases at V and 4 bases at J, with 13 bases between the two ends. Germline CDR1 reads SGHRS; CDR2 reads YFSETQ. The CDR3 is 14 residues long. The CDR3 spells CASSSLQGGYGYTF. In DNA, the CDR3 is TGCGCCAGCAGCTCCCTACAGGGTGGCTATGGCTACACCTTC.

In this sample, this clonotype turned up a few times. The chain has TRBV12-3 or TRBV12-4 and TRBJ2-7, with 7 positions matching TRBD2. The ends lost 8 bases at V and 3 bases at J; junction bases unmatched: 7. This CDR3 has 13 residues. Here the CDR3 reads CASARRTSYEQYF. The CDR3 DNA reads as TGTGCCAGCGCCAGGAGGACTAGCTACGAGCAGTACTTC.

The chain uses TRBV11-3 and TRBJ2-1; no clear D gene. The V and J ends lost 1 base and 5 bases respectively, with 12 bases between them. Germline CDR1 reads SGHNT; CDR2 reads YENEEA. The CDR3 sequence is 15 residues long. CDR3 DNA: TGTGCCAGCAGCTTAGGGACCCTCCCCAACAATGAGCAGTTCTTC. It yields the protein CASSLGTLPNNEQFF. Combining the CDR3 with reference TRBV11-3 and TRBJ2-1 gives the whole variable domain EAGVVQSPRYKIIEKKQPVAFWCNPISGHNTLYWYLQNLGQGPELLIRYENEEAVDDSQLPKDRFSAERLKGVDSTLKIQPAELGDSAVYLCASSLGTLPNNEQFFGPGTRLTVL.

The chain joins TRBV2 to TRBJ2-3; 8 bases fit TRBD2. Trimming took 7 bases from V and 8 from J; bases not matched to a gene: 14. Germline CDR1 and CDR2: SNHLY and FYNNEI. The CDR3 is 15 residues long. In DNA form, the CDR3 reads TGTGCCAGCAAACCGACTAGCGAGATTCTCGGTACGCAGTATTTT. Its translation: CASKPTSEILGTQYF.